This T cell receptor beta chain was observed in a study of T cells in Graves' hyperthyroidism and ophthalmopathy. Patients aged 18 to 65 with hyperthyroidism were newly diagnosed, with duration under 2 months. Uncontrolled infection, other autoimmune disease, pregnancy or lactation led to exclusion. CDR1 is MNHEY and CDR2 is SMNVEV in the germline V gene (reference sequence). The CDR3 is 13 residues long. V shed 5 bases and J 5 bases; nucleotides not matched to a gene: 6. Study-level points and caveats: Ophthalmopathy was separated from stable hyperthyroidism by a 13 V-J model. Blood also showed most of the thyroid clonotypes that were expanded above 0.001.

This clonotype was detected ten times or more. The antigen is not known. Regions amplified from RNA transcripts were the TCR beta CDR3 regions. The primer set for the first-round RT-PCR of the TCR CDR3 was HTBI. TCRdb itself ran the multiplex PCR reads through MiXCR, one entry per CDR3 protein. The sample shows 300,000 to 450,000 distinct CDR3 sequences, 25% of them seen only once. Sequenced material: blood. The rearrangement joins TRBV27 to TRBJ2-7; TRBD2 matches at 7 bases. The receptor comes from a man aged 45-65 years with Graves' hyperthyroidism. CDR3 sequence (DNA): TGTGCCAGCAGTCCCCGGGGAGGGCACGAGCAGTACTTC. Translation gives CASSPRGGHEQYF.